The rows below give T cell receptor beta chains drawn from one sample of a study of T cells expressing NK-cell markers. Reanalyzing the 5' RACE reads, TCRdb keeps one entry per CDR3 protein, without DNA. The table gives over 350,000 distinct CDR3 sequences; the top ten clones make up about 11% of it. Sequencing was done on a sample of blood T cells: a sorted CD56 or NKG2C T cell subset, CD4+ or CD8+ T cells, or bulk PBMC T cells (not recorded which). These receptors came from a woman in her fifties or sixties in good health. CDR3s include the opening cysteine and the closing phenylalanine or tryptophan.

V	J	length	CDR3
TRBV15	TRBJ2-5	17	CATSRGRGGSPGETQYF
TRBV30	TRBJ2-1	12	CASSGGEDEQFF
TRBV20-1	TRBJ2-1	14	CSATRGGIEGEQFF
TRBV7-8	TRBJ2-6	16	CASSARNFPGANVLTF
TRBV28	TRBJ2-3	17	CASSFGTSGMNTDTQYF
TRBV25-1	TRBJ2-5	13	CASSGGFLETQYF
TRBV29-1	TRBJ1-5	13	CSVRDSEGQPQHF
TRBV5-4	TRBJ2-2	16	CASSLKVTGNTGELFF
TRBV3-1	TRBJ2-1	15	CASSRETRTYNEQFF
TRBV9	TRBJ1-1	17	CASSVGTGARSSPEAFF
TRBV28	TRBJ2-7	13	CASSITQGYEQYF
TRBV21-1	TRBJ2-3	14	CASSKEAGVDTQYF
TRBV5-4	TRBJ2-1	17	CASSLDAFPGPNNEQFF
TRBV12-3/TRBV12-4	TRBJ2-1	18	CASRGAGTVPSSYNEQFF
TRBV20-1	TRBJ1-1	12	CSAEEMGTEAFF
TRBV20-1	TRBJ2-4	17	CSARFVAGGIAKNIQYF
TRBV3-1	TRBJ2-3	16	CASSRTGIGGTDTQYF
TRBV7-2	TRBJ2-7	15	CASSLGWQVAYEQYF
TRBV6-1	TRBJ1-6	11	CASSAHSPLHF
TRBV20-1	TRBJ2-3	16	CSARSRRGAAQDTQYF
TRBV5-1	TRBJ2-7	13	CASRTGPLYEQYF
TRBV7-7	TRBJ2-5	15	CASSRGTGLQETQYF
TRBV7-3	TRBJ2-5	15	CASSTASGSVETQYF
TRBV4-1	TRBJ2-2	18	CASSQPRWAGGRGGELFF
TRBV25-1	TRBJ2-5	14	CASSGLVERETQYF
TRBV27	TRBJ2-5	14	CASSLGGHWETQYF
TRBV12-3/TRBV12-4	TRBJ2-7	15	CASSWGLAGAREQYF
TRBV20-1	TRBJ2-2	14	CSALPGRHTGELFF
TRBV11-2	TRBJ1-5	14	CASTALGGNQPQHF
TRBV5-1	TRBJ2-1	15	CASSQGLDSYNEQFF
TRBV3-1	TRBJ2-1	16	CASSWGLAGRDNEQFF
TRBV3-1	TRBJ2-5	16	CASSQATSGNLETQYF
TRBV15	TRBJ2-7	14	CATSRESQNYEQYF
TRBV27	TRBJ2-3	14	CASSFTLDTDTQYF
TRBV20-1	TRBJ2-1	15	CSARDLARRPNEQFF
TRBV6-5	TRBJ2-7	14	CASGTPGGIDEQYF
TRBV5-1	TRBJ2-1	15	CASSLATPPYNEQFF
TRBV5-6	TRBJ1-1	16	CASSIRRGLVNTEAFF
TRBV20-1	TRBJ2-5	15	CSARENGKLQETQYF
TRBV5-1	TRBJ2-3	23	CASSLDQGKRASGHPEKTDTQYF
TRBV14	TRBJ2-3	14	CASSATSNADTQYF
TRBV2	TRBJ1-2	14	CASSEGAIHYGYTF
TRBV7-6	TRBJ2-1	17	CASSQSAGLIFYNEQFF
TRBV12-3/TRBV12-4	TRBJ2-5	15	CASSLRTWAGETQYF
TRBV21-1	TRBJ2-2	13	CASSITGSGELFF
TRBV7-2	TRBJ2-7	16	CASSSSGSGRTGEQYF
TRBV19	TRBJ2-1	13	CASSIANRAEEFF
TRBV13	TRBJ2-3	15	CASSPSGRAPDTQYF
TRBV18	TRBJ2-5	13	CASSRRDRETQYF
TRBV6-5	TRBJ2-2	16	CASTSPGGMWTGELFF
TRBV7-9	TRBJ1-2	13	CASSLAVGYGYTF
TRBV2	TRBJ2-2	14	CASRVGPITGELFF
TRBV3-1	TRBJ2-3	18	CASSQVWSGIVSTDTQYF
TRBV6-1	TRBJ2-3	12	CAAAGNSDTQYF
TRBV14	TRBJ1-2	16	CASSRSWTGGWHGYTF